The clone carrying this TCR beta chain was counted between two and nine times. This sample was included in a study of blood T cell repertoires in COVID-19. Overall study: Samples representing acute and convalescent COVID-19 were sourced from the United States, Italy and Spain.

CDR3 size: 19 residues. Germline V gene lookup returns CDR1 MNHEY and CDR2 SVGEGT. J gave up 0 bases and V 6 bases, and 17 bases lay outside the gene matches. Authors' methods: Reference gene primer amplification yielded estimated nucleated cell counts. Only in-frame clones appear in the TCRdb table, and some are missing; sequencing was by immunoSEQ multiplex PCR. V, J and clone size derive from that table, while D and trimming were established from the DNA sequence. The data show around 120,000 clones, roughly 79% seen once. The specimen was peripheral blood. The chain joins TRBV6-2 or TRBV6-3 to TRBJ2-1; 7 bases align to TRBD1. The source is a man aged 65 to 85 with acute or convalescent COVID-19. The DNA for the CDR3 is TGTGCCAGCAGCGGCACAGGGGATTGGGTCCTTCGCTCCTACAATGAGCAGTTCTTC. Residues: CASSGTGDWVLRSYNEQFF.